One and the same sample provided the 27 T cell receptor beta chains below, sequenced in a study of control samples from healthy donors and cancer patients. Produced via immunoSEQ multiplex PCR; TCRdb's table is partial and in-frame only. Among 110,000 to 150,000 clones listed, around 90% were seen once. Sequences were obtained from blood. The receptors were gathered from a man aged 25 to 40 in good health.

The CDR3 DNA reads TGTGCCAGCAGCTTAGATGCTAGCGGGAGGTCAGAGACCCAGTACTTC. Its protein product is CASSLDASGRSETQYF. The V gene is TRBV7-6, the J gene TRBJ2-5; 11 bases align to TRBD2. J was trimmed by 4 bases and V by 1 base; bases with no gene match: 5. Germline CDR1 is SGHVS and CDR2 is FNYEAQ. CDR3 length: 16 residues.

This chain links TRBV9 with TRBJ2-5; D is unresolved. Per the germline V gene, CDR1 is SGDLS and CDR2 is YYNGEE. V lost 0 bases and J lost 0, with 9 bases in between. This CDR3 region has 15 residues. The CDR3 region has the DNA TGTGCCAGCAGCGTAGCTCCCCAGAACCAAGAGACCCAGTACTTC. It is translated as CASSVAPQNQETQYF.

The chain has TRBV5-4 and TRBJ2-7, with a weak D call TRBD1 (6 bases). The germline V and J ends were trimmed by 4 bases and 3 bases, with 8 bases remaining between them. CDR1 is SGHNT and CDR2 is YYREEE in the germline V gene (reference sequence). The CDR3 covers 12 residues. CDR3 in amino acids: CASSRDIYEQYF. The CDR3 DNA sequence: TGTGCCAGCAGCCGGGACATCTACGAGCAGTACTTC.

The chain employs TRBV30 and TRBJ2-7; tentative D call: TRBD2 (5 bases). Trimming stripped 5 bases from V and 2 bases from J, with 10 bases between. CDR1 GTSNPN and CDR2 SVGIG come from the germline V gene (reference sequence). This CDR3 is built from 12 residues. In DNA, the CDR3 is TGTGCCTGGGGCACGGGGACCTACGAGCAGTACTTC. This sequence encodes CAWGTGTYEQYF.

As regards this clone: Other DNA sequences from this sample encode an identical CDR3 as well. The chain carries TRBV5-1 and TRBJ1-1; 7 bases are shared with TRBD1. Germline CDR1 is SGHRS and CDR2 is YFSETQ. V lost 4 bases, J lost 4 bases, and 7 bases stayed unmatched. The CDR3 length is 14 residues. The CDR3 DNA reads TGCGCCAGCAGCGTTGACAGGGTGGGCACTGAAGCTTTCTTT. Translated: CASSVDRVGTEAFF.

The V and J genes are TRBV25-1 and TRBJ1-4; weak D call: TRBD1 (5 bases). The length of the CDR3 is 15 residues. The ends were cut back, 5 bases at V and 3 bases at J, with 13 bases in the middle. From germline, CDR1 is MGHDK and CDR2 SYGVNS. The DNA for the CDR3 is TGTGCCAGCAGTTCTCCGAGGGGTTCTAATGAAAAACTGTTTTTT. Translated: CASSSPRGSNEKLFF.

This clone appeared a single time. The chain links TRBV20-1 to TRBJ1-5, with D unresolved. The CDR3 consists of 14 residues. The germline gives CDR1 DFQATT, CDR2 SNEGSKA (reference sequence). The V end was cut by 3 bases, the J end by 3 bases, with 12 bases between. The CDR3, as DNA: TGCAGTGCTAGTCCAGCGGTCGACAATCAGCCCCAGCATTTT. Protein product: CSASPAVDNQPQHF.

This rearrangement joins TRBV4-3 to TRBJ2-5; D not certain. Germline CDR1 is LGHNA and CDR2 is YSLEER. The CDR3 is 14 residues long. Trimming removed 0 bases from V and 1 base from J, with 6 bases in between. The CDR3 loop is CASSQDLRQETQYF. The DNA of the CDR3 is TGCGCCAGCAGCCAAGATCTCCGCCAAGAGACCCAGTACTTC.

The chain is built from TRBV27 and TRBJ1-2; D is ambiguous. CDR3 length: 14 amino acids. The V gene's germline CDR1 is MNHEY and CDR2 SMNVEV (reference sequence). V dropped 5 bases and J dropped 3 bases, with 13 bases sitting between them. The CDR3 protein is CASSAEYLDYGYTF. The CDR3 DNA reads TGTGCCAGCAGTGCCGAGTACCTTGACTATGGCTACACCTTC.

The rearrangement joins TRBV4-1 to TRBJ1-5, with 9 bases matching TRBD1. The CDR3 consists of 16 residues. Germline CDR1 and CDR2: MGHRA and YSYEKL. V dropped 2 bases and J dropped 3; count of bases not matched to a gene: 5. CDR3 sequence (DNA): TGCGCCAGCAGCCAACACGGACAGGGGTACAATCAGCCCCAGCATTTT. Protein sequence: CASSQHGQGYNQPQHF.

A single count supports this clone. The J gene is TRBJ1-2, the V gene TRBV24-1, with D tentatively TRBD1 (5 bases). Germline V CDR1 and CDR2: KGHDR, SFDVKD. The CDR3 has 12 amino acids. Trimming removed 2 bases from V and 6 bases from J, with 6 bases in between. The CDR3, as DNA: TGTGCCACCAGTGATTGGGGCAATGGCTACACCTTC. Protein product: CATSDWGNGYTF.

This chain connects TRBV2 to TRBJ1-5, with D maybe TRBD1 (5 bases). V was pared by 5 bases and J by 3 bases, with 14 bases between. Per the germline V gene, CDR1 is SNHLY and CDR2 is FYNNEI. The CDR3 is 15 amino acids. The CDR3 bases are TGTGCCAGCAGTACACTGCAGGGAGTCAATCAGCCCCAGCATTTT. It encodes CASSTLQGVNQPQHF.

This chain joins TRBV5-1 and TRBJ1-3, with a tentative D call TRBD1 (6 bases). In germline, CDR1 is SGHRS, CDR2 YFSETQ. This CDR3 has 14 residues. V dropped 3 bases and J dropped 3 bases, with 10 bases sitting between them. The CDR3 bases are TGCGCCAGCAGCTCCGGGGGCCTTGGAAACACCATATATTTT. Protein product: CASSSGGLGNTIYF.

The CDR3 region has the DNA TGCGCCAGCCACTACCTAGATCCAGATACGCAGTATTTT. Translated: CASHYLDPDTQYF. This rearrangement joins TRBV5-1 to TRBJ2-3; D call uncertain. The germline V gene has CDR1 SGHRS and CDR2 YFSETQ. This CDR3 spans 13 amino acids. Trimming cost V 7 bases and J 4 bases, with 13 bases left between them.

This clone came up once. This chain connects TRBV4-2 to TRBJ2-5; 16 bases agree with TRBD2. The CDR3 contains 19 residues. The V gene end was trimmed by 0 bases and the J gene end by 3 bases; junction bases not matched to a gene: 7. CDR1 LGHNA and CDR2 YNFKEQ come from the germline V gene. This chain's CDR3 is CASSQEVGLAGGFEETQYF. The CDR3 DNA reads TGTGCCAGCAGCCAAGAGGTGGGACTAGCGGGGGGGTTTGAAGAGACCCAGTACTTC.

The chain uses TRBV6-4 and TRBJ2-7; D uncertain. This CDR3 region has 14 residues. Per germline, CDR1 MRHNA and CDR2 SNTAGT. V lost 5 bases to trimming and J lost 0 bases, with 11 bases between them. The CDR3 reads CASSYDGSSYEQYF. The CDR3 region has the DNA TGTGCCAGCAGTTACGACGGAAGCTCCTACGAGCAGTACTTC.

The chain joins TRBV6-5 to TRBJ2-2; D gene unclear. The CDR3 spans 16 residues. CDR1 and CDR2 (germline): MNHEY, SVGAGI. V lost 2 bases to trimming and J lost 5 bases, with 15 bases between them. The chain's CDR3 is CASSYGLLFPTGELFF. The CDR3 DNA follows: TGTGCCAGCAGTTACGGGCTACTTTTTCCTACCGGGGAGCTGTTTTTT.

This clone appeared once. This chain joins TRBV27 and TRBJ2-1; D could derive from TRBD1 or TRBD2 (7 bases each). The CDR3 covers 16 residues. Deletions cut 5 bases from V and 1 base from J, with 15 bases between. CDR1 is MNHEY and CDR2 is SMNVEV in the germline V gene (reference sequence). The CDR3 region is CASSIPGGGSYNEQFF. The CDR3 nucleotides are TGTGCCAGCAGTATTCCAGGGGGAGGGTCCTACAATGAGCAGTTCTTC.

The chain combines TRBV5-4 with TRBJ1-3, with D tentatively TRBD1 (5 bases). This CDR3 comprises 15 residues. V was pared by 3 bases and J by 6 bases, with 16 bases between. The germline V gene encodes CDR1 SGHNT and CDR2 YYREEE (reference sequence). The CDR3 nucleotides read TGTGCCAGCAGCTCGACCGGGACGATGGAAAACACCATATATTTT. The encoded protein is CASSSTGTMENTIYF.

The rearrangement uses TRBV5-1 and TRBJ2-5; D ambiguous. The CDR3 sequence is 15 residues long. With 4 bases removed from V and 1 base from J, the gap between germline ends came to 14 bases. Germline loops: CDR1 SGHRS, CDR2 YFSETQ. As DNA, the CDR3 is TGCGCCAGCAGCCCGCTTGGCGTCATCCAAGAGACCCAGTACTTC. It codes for CASSPLGVIQETQYF.

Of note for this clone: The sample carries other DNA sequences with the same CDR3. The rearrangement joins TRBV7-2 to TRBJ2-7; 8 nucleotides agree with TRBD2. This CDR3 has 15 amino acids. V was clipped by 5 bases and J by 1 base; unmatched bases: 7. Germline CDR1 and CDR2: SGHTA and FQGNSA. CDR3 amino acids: CASSPPGGLSYEQYF. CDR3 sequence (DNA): TGTGCCAGCAGCCCCCCGGGGGGGTTATCCTACGAGCAGTACTTC. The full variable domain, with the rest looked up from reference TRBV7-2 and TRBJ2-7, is GAGVSQSPSNKVTEKGKDVELRCDPISGHTALYWYRQSLGQGLEFLIYFQGNSAPDKSGLPSDRFSAERTGGSVSTLTIQRTQQEDSAVYLCASSPPGGLSYEQYFGPGTRLTVT.

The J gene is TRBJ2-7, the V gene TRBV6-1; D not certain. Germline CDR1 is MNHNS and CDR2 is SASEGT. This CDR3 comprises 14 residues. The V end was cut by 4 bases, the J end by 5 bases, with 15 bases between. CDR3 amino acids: CASSAWTPRDEQYF. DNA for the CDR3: TGTGCCAGCAGTGCGTGGACCCCCCGGGACGAGCAGTACTTC.

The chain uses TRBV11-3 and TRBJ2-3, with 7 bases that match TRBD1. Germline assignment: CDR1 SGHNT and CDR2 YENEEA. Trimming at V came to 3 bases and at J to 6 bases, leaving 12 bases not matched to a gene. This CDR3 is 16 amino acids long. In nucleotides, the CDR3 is TGTGCCAGCAGCTTGGAAGGGGGCAGTCTAGCTGATACGCAGTATTTT. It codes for CASSLEGGSLADTQYF.

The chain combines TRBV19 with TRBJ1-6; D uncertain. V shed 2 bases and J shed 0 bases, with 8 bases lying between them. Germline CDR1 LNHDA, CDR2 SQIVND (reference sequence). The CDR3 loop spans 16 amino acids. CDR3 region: CASSIQRSSYNSPLHF. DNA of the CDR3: TGTGCCAGTAGTATACAGAGGAGCTCCTATAATTCACCCCTCCACTTT. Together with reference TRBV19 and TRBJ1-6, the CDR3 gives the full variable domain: DGGITQSPKYLFRKEGQNVTLSCEQNLNHDAMYWYRQDPGQGLRLIYYSQIVNDFQKGDIAEGYSVSREKKESFPLTVTSAQKNPTAFYLCASSIQRSSYNSPLHFGNGTRLTVT.

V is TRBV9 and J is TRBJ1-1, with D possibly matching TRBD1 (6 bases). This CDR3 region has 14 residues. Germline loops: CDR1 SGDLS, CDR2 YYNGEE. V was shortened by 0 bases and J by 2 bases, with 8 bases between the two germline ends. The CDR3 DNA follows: TGTGCCAGCAGCGTAGGGGACATCAACACTGAAGCTTTCTTT. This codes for CASSVGDINTEAFF. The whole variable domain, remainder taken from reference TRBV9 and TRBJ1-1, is DSGVTQTPKHLITATGQRVTLRCSPRSGDLSVYWYQQSLDQGLQFLIQYYNGEERAKGNILERFSAQQFPDLHSELNLSSLELGDSALYFCASSVGDINTEAFFGQGTRLTVV.

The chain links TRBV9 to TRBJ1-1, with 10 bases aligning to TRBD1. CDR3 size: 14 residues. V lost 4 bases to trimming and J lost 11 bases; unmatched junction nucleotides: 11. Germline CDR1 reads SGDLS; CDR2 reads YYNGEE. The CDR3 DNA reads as TGTGCCAGCAGCCCCAATCCGGGACAGGGGATGGCTTTCTTT. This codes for CASSPNPGQGMAFF.

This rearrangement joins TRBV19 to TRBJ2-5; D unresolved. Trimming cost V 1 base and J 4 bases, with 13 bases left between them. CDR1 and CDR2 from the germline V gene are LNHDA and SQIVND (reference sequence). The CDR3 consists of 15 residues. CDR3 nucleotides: TGTGCCAGTAGTATAGTTAAGGGAATGGGAGAGACCCAGTACTTC. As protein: CASSIVKGMGETQYF. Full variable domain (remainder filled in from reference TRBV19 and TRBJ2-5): DGGITQSPKYLFRKEGQNVTLSCEQNLNHDAMYWYRQDPGQGLRLIYYSQIVNDFQKGDIAEGYSVSREKKESFPLTVTSAQKNPTAFYLCASSIVKGMGETQYFGPGTRLLVL.